There are a few counts of the clone carrying this TCR beta chain. Its matching antigen is unknown. All of the isolated RNA was reverse transcribed, so expressed TCRB transcripts were sequenced. This table comes from immunoSEQ multiplex PCR, and its TCRdb copy is limited to in-frame clones, with some not included. This table has about 470,000 clones, 30% appearing once. The record originates from a study of beta chain features in type 1 diabetes. General study results and limits: Among all four CD4+ subsets, Type 1 diabetes patients had TCRB CDR3s that were moderately but significantly shorter. Cells that show high TCR expression could be over-represented by cDNA sequencing.

CDR3 size: 16 residues. Germline V gives CDR1 MGHDK, CDR2 SYGVNS. Trimming removed 5 bases from V and 7 bases from J; junction bases left unmatched: 13. Purity exceeding 98% was reached by all sorted populations. The chain combines TRBV25-1 with TRBJ1-2; 10 nucleotides match TRBD1. The sample consisted of naive CD4+ T cells from blood. This TCR derives from a man between 18 and 35 years old in good health. The CDR3, as DNA: TGTGCCAGCAGTTTGACGCCGGGACAGGGGCCCGGTGGCTACACCTTC. Its translation: CASSLTPGQGPGGYTF.